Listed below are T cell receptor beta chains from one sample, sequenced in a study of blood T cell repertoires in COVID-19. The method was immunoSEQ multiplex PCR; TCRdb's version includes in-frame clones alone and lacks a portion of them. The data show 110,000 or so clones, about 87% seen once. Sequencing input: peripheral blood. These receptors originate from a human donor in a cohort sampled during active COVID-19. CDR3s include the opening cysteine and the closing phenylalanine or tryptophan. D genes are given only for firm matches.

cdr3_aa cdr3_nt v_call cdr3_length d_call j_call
CASSLNSGLAGSEQYF TGTGCCAGCAGCTTAAATTCGGGACTAGCGGGATCCGAGCAGTACTTC TRBV7-2 16 TRBD2 TRBJ2-7
CASSEPRGRDWPQHF TGTGCCAGCAGTGAGCCCAGGGGTCGGGATTGGCCCCAGCATTTT TRBV2 15 NA TRBJ1-5
CATSEQGGKNNEQFF TGTGCCACCAGTGAGCAGGGTGGTAAAAACAATGAGCAGTTCTTC TRBV24-1 15 NA TRBJ2-1
CASSAWTGTGETQYF TGTGCCAGCAGTGCTTGGACAGGGACTGGAGAGACCCAGTACTTC TRBV27 15 TRBD1 TRBJ2-5
CASSPTGGRETQYF TGTGCCAGCAGCCCCACCGGGGGGCGGGAGACCCAGTACTTC TRBV7-3 14 NA TRBJ2-5
CASMSGGLHEQFF TGTGCCAGCATGTCGGGGGGCCTACATGAGCAGTTCTTC TRBV5-6 13 NA TRBJ2-1
CASSSQDGGFRKLFF TGTGCCAGCAGTTCCCAGGACGGGGGATTTCGGAAACTGTTTTTT TRBV6-6 15 NA TRBJ1-4
CASSQPGLEAGELFF TGTGCCAGCAGCCAGCCGGGACTAGAGGCCGGGGAGCTGTTTTTT TRBV3-1/TRBV3-2 15 TRBD2 TRBJ2-2
CASSHNGGPLPKELFF TGTGCCAGCAGCCATAACGGGGGGCCCCTCCCGAAGGAACTGTTTTTT TRBV5-4 16 NA TRBJ1-4
CASSFGSGSSYNEQFF TGTGCCAGCAGCTTTGGTAGCGGGAGCTCCTACAATGAGCAGTTCTTC TRBV11-2 16 TRBD2 TRBJ2-1
CASSPGLAGARSYNEQFF TGCGCCAGCAGCCCTGGACTAGCGGGGGCCCGCTCCTACAATGAGCAGTTCTTC TRBV5-1 18 TRBD2 TRBJ2-1
CASSPFSGANGELFF TGTGCCAGCAGCCCCTTTAGTGGGGCGAACGGGGAGCTGTTTTTT TRBV14 15 NA TRBJ2-2
CASSSTGNQPQHF TGTGCCAGCAGTTCGACAGGCAATCAGCCCCAGCATTTT TRBV6-5 13 NA TRBJ1-5
CASSLTRDTDTQYF TGTGCCAGCAGCCTAACCCGAGACACAGATACGCAGTATTTT TRBV7-3 14 NA TRBJ2-3
CASSSGTLNYNEQFF TGTGCCAGCAGTTCCGGGACTCTTAACTACAATGAGCAGTTCTTC TRBV28 15 NA TRBJ2-1
CASSVATTSGKNEQFF TGTGCCAGCAGCGTAGCTACCACTAGCGGAAAGAATGAGCAGTTCTTC TRBV9 16 TRBD2 TRBJ2-1